This T cell receptor beta chain was retrieved from a study of T cell repertoires in cytomegalovirus infection. Background on the study: TCR beta signatures that were public indicated CMV infection and matching HLA type.

Regarding the study as a whole: Totalled public TCR beta family frequency picked out people who carried CMV plus the relevant HLA. The ex vivo response showed dominance by HLA-C-restricted CMV-specific TCR beta clonotypes.

TCRdb analysed the reads with MiXCR anew, one entry per CDR3 protein. The sample records under 250,000 distinct CDR3 sequences, 6% to 8% being singletons. Germline V gene lookup returns CDR1 SGHTA and CDR2 FQGNSA. The CDR3 sequence is 17 residues long. V lost 2 bases, J lost 5 bases, and 21 bases lay in between. This clonotype was recorded at least ten times. Its cognate antigen is unknown. This receptor was obtained from a human donor in good health (CMV status not recorded). Some clones in this sample may be carry-over from other donors' samples. The rearrangement links TRBV7-2 to TRBJ2-5; D is possibly TRBD2 (6 bases). Source material: PBMCs. CDR3 nucleotides: TGTGCCAGCAGCTTATATTGGGCGGGGCCCAGAAATGAGACCCAGTACTTC. This sequence encodes CASSLYWAGPRNETQYF.